This T cell receptor (beta chain) derives from a study of T cell repertoires in cytomegalovirus infection. About the study: Recently identified HLA-C-restricted CMV epitopes were among the peptides used. It can be stated that public TCR beta signatures indicated CMV infection as well as a matching HLA type. Study-level results: CMV-specific HLA-C-restricted TCR beta clonotypes dominated the ex vivo response. CMV carriers with the relevant HLA were identified by cumulative public TCR beta family frequency.

TCRdb analysed the reads with MiXCR anew, one entry per CDR3 protein. The sample gives tens of thousands of distinct CDR3 sequences, over 20% of which show up once; around 72% is in the top ten. As for this clonotype: Antigen unknown.

Trimming removed 5 bases from V and 0 bases from J, with 13 bases in between. This CDR3 has 16 amino acids. From germline, CDR1 is SGHAT and CDR2 FQNNGV. This specimen consisted of CD8+ T cells from cultured PBMCs, obtained from culture after CMV antigen stimulation. The receptor was derived from a human donor in good health (CMV status not recorded). Some clones in this sample may be carry-over from other donors' samples. The chain is built from TRBV11-2 and TRBJ1-4; D is perhaps TRBD1 (6 bases). The CDR3 nucleotides read TGTGCCAGCAGCCACCGACAGGACGCAACTAATGAAAAACTGTTTTTT. Translation gives CASSHRQDATNEKLFF.